A single sample gave rise to the 17 T cell receptor beta chains below, sequenced in a study of cytomegalovirus exposure and HLA in healthy donors. The PCR was carried out with 60 Vbeta primers and 13 Jbeta primers. Assay: immunoSEQ multiplex PCR; the TCRdb copy retains only in-frame clones and omits some. The table has 180,000 or so clones, approximately 72% seen once. The sample taken for sequencing was PBMCs. The receptor set was obtained from a human donor in good health.

CDR3 loop: CASSMTSGGTDTQYF. DNA for the CDR3: TGTGCCAGCAGCATGACTAGCGGGGGAACAGATACGCAGTATTTT. The chain carries TRBV7-6 and TRBJ2-3, with TRBD2 matching over 12 bases. The trim removed 5 bases at V and 3 bases at J, leaving 3 bases unmatched. CDR3 length: 15 amino acids. Germline V gene lookup returns CDR1 SGHVS and CDR2 FNYEAQ.

The gene calls are TRBV7-9 and TRBJ2-7; the match to TRBD1 covers 8 bases. V lost 7 bases, J lost 3 bases, and 17 bases stayed unmatched. The CDR3 consists of 17 residues. The V gene's germline CDR1 is SEHNR and CDR2 FQNEAQ (reference sequence). The CDR3 DNA is TGTGCCAGCACTCCGGGCCTCTCGACAGGGGCGTACTACGAGCAGTACTTC. Its translation is CASTPGLSTGAYYEQYF.

This clone came up a few times. The V gene is TRBV2, the J gene TRBJ1-5; D perhaps matches TRBD1 (5 bases). The CDR3 spans 14 residues. The germline CDR1 and CDR2 sequences are SNHLY and FYNNEI. Trimming removed 5 bases at V and 1 base at J, with 9 bases between. DNA of the CDR3: TGTGCCAGCAGTTCAGGGTTAAGCAATCAGCCCCAGCATTTT. It is translated as CASSSGLSNQPQHF. Complete variable domain (other parts from reference TRBV2 and TRBJ1-5): EPEVTQTPSHQVTQMGQEVILRCVPISNHLYFYWYRQILGQKVEFLVSFYNNEISEKSEIFDDQFSVERPDGSNFTLKIRSTKLEDSAMYFCASSSGLSNQPQHFGDGTRLSIL.

V and J are TRBV7-2 and TRBJ1-6, with D tentatively TRBD1 (6 bases). The CDR3 totals 14 residues. The germline V and J ends were trimmed by 5 bases and 10 bases, with 15 bases remaining between them. Germline V gene sequence: CDR1 SGHTA, CDR2 FQGNSA. The CDR3 loop reads CASSPSRGGSPLHF. CDR3 DNA: TGTGCCAGCAGCCCGAGCAGGGGTGGATCACCCCTCCACTTT.

The chain recombines TRBV19 with TRBJ1-1; 8 nucleotides align to TRBD1. The V segment lost 5 bases and the J segment 4 bases; nucleotides outside the gene matches: 6. The CDR3 runs 14 residues. Per the germline V gene, CDR1 is LNHDA and CDR2 is SQIVND (reference sequence). The CDR3 DNA is TGTGCCAGTAGTCTCACCACAGGGGGCACTGAAGCTTTCTTT. Amino acids: CASSLTTGGTEAFF.

The chain couples TRBV14 to TRBJ2-7; TRBD1 agrees at 7 bases. V shed 5 bases and J 0 bases; nucleotides not matched to a gene: 7. The CDR3 contains 15 residues. Per germline, CDR1 SGHDN and CDR2 FVKESK. CDR3 nucleotides: TGTGCCAGCAGCGAGGGGACAGAGGTCTCCTACGAGCAGTACTTC. It translates to CASSEGTEVSYEQYF.

The rearrangement uses TRBV9 and TRBJ2-2, with 11 bases matching TRBD2. The CDR3 loop spans 16 amino acids. CDR1 SGDLS and CDR2 YYNGEE come from the germline V gene. Losses at the gene ends were 4 bases for V and 7 bases for J; bases not matched to a gene: 9. The CDR3, as DNA: TGTGCCAGCAGCACAAGACTAGCGGGGTTTCACGGGGAGCTGTTTTTT. This gives the protein CASSTRLAGFHGELFF.

This chain joins TRBV19 and TRBJ2-5; a possible D gene is TRBD1 (6 bases). The J call may be wrong; the DNA end is better matched by TRBJ2-7. This CDR3 has 16 amino acids. The germline gives CDR1 LNHDA, CDR2 SQIVND (reference sequence). This CDR3 reads CASSMGWDTGIYEQYF. CDR3 DNA sequence: TGTGCCAGTAGTATGGGTTGGGACACCGGCATTTACGAGCAGTACTTC.

The V and J genes are TRBV27 and TRBJ2-2, with D perhaps matching TRBD2 (5 bases). Trimming stripped 8 bases from V and 6 bases from J, with 13 bases between. The CDR3 runs to 13 residues. CDR1 is MNHEY and CDR2 is SMNVEV in the germline V gene (reference sequence). The CDR3 DNA reads as TGTGCCAGCTCTCTCCGGGGAGCCGGGGAGCTGTTTTTT. The encoded protein is CASSLRGAGELFF.

The V gene is TRBV6-5, the J gene TRBJ1-1; no firm D call. Per germline, CDR1 MNHEY and CDR2 SVGAGI. The CDR3 has 12 amino acids. Trimming stripped 5 bases from V and 8 bases from J, with 12 bases between. The CDR3 protein is CASSPPSEEAFF. DNA for the CDR3: TGTGCCAGCAGTCCACCGAGCGAGGAAGCTTTCTTT.

This chain uses TRBV9 with TRBJ2-5; D unresolved. Germline CDR1 SGDLS, CDR2 YYNGEE. Deletions cut 0 bases from V and 11 bases from J, with 5 bases between. This CDR3 region has 10 residues. The CDR3 sequence is CASSVEEQYF. CDR3 bases: TGTGCCAGCAGCGTAGAAGAGCAGTACTTC.

For the CDR3, the DNA is TGTGCCAGCAGCCTCCAGGGATACACTGAAGCTTTCTTT. Translating it yields CASSLQGYTEAFF. The chain has TRBV9 and TRBJ1-1, with a possible D match to TRBD1 (5 bases). CDR3 length: 13 residues. Trimming took 4 bases from V and 3 from J, leaving 10 bases between them. Germline values: CDR1 SGDLS, CDR2 YYNGEE.

There are a few counts of this clone. The V and J genes are TRBV6-5 and TRBJ1-1, with D tentatively TRBD1 (5 bases). The CDR3 has 13 residues. Looked up from germline, CDR1 is MNHEY and CDR2 is SVGAGI. The V and J ends lost 7 bases and 2 bases respectively, with 11 bases between them. In DNA, the CDR3 is TGTGCCAGCACCGTCGGGGGAAACACTGAAGCTTTCTTT. Translating gives CASTVGGNTEAFF.

V and J are TRBV27 and TRBJ2-2; maybe TRBD2 (9 bases). The CDR3 extends over 16 amino acids. CDR1 and CDR2 (germline): MNHEY, SMNVEV (reference sequence). V lost 5 bases and J 1 base, leaving 14 bases between the germline ends. The CDR3, as DNA: TGTGCCAGCAGTCTAGCGGGGACAGGGAACACCGGGGAGCTGTTTTTT. It yields the protein CASSLAGTGNTGELFF.

J is TRBJ1-1 and V is TRBV2; D is ambiguous. With 6 bases removed from V and 12 bases from J, the gap between germline ends came to 11 bases. Germline assignment: CDR1 SNHLY and CDR2 FYNNEI. The CDR3 runs to 10 residues. The DNA of the CDR3 is TGTGCCAGCAGAGGCGGGTCCCCTTTCTTT. This translates into CASRGGSPFF. Full variable domain (missing parts from reference TRBV2 and TRBJ1-1): EPEVTQTPSHQVTQMGQEVILRCVPISNHLYFYWYRQILGQKVEFLVSFYNNEISEKSEIFDDQFSVERPDGSNFTLKIRSTKLEDSAMYFCASRGGSPFFGQGTRLTVV.

This chain joins TRBV11-3 and TRBJ2-7; TRBD1 matches 9 bases. The germline V gene has CDR1 SGHNT and CDR2 YENEEA. With V trimmed by 5 bases and J by 1 base, 9 bases remained unmatched. The length of the CDR3 is 16 residues. The DNA for the CDR3 is TGTGCCAGCAGCGCCTCGGGACAGGGTCGATCCTACGAGCAGTACTTC. Protein: CASSASGQGRSYEQYF. The entire variable domain, with the rest obtained from reference TRBV11-3 and TRBJ2-7, is as follows: EAGVVQSPRYKIIEKKQPVAFWCNPISGHNTLYWYLQNLGQGPELLIRYENEEAVDDSQLPKDRFSAERLKGVDSTLKIQPAELGDSAVYLCASSASGQGRSYEQYFGPGTRLTVT.

The rearrangement links TRBV9 to TRBJ2-1, with TRBD2 identical over 11 bases. CDR3 length: 16 amino acids. After removal of 5 bases from V and 0 bases from J, the junction contained 4 bases not matched to a gene. Germline CDR1 reads SGDLS; CDR2 reads YYNGEE. CDR3 region: CASSASGGFSYNEQFF. DNA for the CDR3: TGTGCCAGCAGTGCTAGCGGGGGGTTCTCCTACAATGAGCAGTTCTTC.